This entry features one T cell receptor (beta chain) sequence. Antigen: not known. TCRdb keeps only in-frame clones here, not all; method: immunoSEQ multiplex PCR. Among about 53,000 clones listed, 65% to 85% were seen once. This sample is part of a study of T cells in localized non-small cell lung cancer. Whole-study findings and limits: Out of the top 100 tumor clones, a median 57 were seen in adjacent lung.

Trimming stripped 5 bases from V and 1 base from J, with 6 bases between. Germline CDR1 SGHRS, CDR2 YFSETQ. This CDR3 region has 12 residues. The sequence came from a man between 35 and 75 years old with stage III lung adenocarcinoma. The rearrangement uses TRBV5-1 and TRBJ1-1; D gene uncertain. The specimen comprised peripheral blood mononuclear cells, sampled before any cancer treatment. The CDR3 here is CASRVGNTEAFF. The CDR3 nucleotides read TGCGCCAGCAGGGTGGGGAACACTGAAGCTTTCTTT.